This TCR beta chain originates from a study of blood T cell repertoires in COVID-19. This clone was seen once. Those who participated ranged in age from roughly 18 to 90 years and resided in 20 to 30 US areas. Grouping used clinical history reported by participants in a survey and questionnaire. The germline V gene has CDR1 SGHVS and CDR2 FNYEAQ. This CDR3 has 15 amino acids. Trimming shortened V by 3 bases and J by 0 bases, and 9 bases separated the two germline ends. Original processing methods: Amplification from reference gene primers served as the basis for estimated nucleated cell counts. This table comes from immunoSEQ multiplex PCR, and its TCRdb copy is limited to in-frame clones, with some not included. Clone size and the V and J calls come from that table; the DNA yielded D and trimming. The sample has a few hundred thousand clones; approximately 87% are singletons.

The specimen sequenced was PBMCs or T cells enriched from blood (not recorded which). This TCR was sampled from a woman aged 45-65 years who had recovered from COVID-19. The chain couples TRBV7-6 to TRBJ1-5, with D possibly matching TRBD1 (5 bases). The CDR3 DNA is TGTGCCAGCAGCTTCGGGGGGGGTAGCAATCAGCCCCAGCATTTT. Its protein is CASSFGGGSNQPQHF.